These T cell receptor beta chains were read from a single sample in a study of T cells in tuberculosis. Data came from immunoSEQ multiplex PCR; TCRdb stores just in-frame clones and leaves some out. This table holds around 33,000 clones, 70% to 90% found once. The source was PBMCs, collected at tuberculosis diagnosis. The receptors were sampled from an adult with tuberculosis. The CDR3 runs from the conserved cysteine through the conserved F or W. The order of the fields is clone size, CDR3 length, V gene, J gene, D gene, CDR3 protein, CDR3 DNA. A D gene is named only where the DNA matches it firmly. Only some rows state a clone size, as once, few, many or a class for expanded clones.

NA,14,TRBV7-8,TRBJ2-7,TRBD2,CASSPTSGSYEQYF,TGTGCCAGCAGCCCAACTAGCGGATCCTACGAGCAGTACTTC
NA,16,TRBV4-2,TRBJ2-1,TRBD2,CASSQARLAGGREQFF,TGTGCCAGCAGCCAAGCGCGGCTAGCGGGAGGACGTGAGCAGTTCTTC
NA,13,TRBV6-1,TRBJ1-6,TRBD1,CAASGTANSPLHF,TGTGCCGCCTCCGGGACAGCAAATTCACCCCTCCACTTT
NA,14,TRBV18,TRBJ1-1,TRBD1,CASSPSTGDTEAFF,TGTGCCAGCTCACCATCAACAGGGGACACTGAAGCTTTCTTT
NA,12,TRBV7-9,TRBJ2-1,TRBD2,CASAGEVDEQFF,TGTGCGTCCGCGGGGGAGGTGGATGAGCAGTTCTTC
NA,13,TRBV5-6,TRBJ2-3,NA,CASSERRADTQYF,TGTGCCAGCAGCGAAAGGAGGGCAGATACGCAGTATTTT
NA,15,TRBV7-2,TRBJ1-2,NA,CASSLVGRGGDGYTF,TGTGCCAGCAGCTTAGTGGGGAGGGGTGGGGATGGCTACACCTTC
few,15,TRBV2,TRBJ1-5,TRBD1,CASRSTGTAGQPQHF,TGTGCCAGCAGGTCTACCGGGACAGCCGGTCAGCCCCAGCATTTT
NA,14,TRBV28,TRBJ1-2,TRBD1,CASRPGTGRAGYTF,TGTGCCAGCAGGCCCGGGACAGGGCGGGCTGGCTACACCTTC
NA,13,TRBV4-2,TRBJ2-7,NA,CASSPFFLYEQYF,TGTGCCAGCAGCCCCTTCTTCCTCTACGAGCAGTACTTC
NA,16,TRBV7-2,TRBJ2-2,NA,CASSLFDRSLTGELFF,TGTGCCAGCAGCCTATTCGACAGGAGTCTCACCGGGGAGCTGTTTTTT
NA,19,TRBV28,TRBJ2-1,TRBD1,CASSPGGADRTTPYNEQFF,TGTGCCAGCAGCCCAGGGGGAGCGGATCGAACGACTCCCTACAATGAGCAGTTCTTC
NA,14,TRBV10-1,TRBJ2-4,NA,CASSEGASTDIQYF,TGCGCCAGCAGTGAAGGGGCCTCAACAGATATTCAGTACTTC
once,15,TRBV7-9,TRBJ2-7,TRBD2,CASSEGLAGQGEQYF,TGTGCCAGCAGCGAGGGACTAGCGGGACAAGGCGAGCAGTACTTC
NA,15,TRBV30,TRBJ2-3,TRBD2,CAWSVTAGVTDTQYF,TGTGCCTGGAGTGTAACAGCGGGGGTCACAGATACGCAGTATTTT
NA,15,TRBV4-1,TRBJ2-2,TRBD1,CASSQGQGWNGELFF,TGCGCCAGCAGCCAGGGACAGGGTTGGAACGGGGAGCTGTTTTTT
NA,13,TRBV19,TRBJ2-1,TRBD2,CASRGLAGGEQFF,TGTGCCAGTAGGGGACTAGCGGGAGGTGAGCAGTTCTTC
NA,14,TRBV30,TRBJ2-5,NA,CAWSVPSGQETQYF,TGTGCCTGGAGTGTACCGAGTGGCCAAGAGACCCAGTACTTC
NA,15,TRBV5-1,TRBJ1-5,NA,CASSLTGYSNQPQHF,TGCGCCAGCAGCTTGACAGGCTATAGCAATCAGCCCCAACATTTT
NA,16,TRBV5-1,TRBJ2-7,TRBD1,CASSLQQGQGGYEQYF,TGCGCCAGCAGCTTGCAACAGGGGCAAGGGGGTTACGAGCAGTACTTC
NA,20,TRBV19,TRBJ1-6,TRBD1,CASSITLTLRQGRNNSPLHF,TGTGCCAGTAGTATAACCTTAACCCTCCGACAGGGGAGAAACAATTCACCCCTCCACTTT